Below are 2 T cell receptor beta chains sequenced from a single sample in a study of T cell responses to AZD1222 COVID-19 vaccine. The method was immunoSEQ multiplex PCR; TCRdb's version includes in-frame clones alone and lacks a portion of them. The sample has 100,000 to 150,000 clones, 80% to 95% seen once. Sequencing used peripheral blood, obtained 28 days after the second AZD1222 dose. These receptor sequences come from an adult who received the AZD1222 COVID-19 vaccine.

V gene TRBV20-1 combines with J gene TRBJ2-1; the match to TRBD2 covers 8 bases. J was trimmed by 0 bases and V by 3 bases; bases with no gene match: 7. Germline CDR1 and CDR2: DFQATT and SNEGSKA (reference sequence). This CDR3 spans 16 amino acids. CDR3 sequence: CSASARLASSYNEQFF. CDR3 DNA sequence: TGCAGTGCTAGTGCACGACTAGCGAGCTCCTACAATGAGCAGTTCTTC.

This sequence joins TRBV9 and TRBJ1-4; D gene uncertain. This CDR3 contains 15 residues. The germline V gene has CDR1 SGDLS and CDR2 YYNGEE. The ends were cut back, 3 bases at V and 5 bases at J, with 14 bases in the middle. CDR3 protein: CASSGLGRLNEKLFF. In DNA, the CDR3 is TGTGCCAGCAGCGGACTTGGCAGACTAAATGAAAAACTGTTTTTT.